The text below deals with one T cell receptor (beta chain). The CDR3 length is 17 residues. Per the germline V gene, CDR1 is SGHVS and CDR2 is FNYEAQ. V lost 1 base to trimming and J lost 5 bases; unmatched junction nucleotides: 8. The sample is drawn from a study of cytomegalovirus exposure and HLA in healthy donors. Study-wide background: Genetic ancestry analysis placed approximately 79% of the 350 to 500 donors that were genotyped in the Caucasian-associated cluster.

Researchers ran the PCR with 60 Vbeta and 13 Jbeta primers. This table comes from immunoSEQ multiplex PCR, and its TCRdb copy is limited to in-frame clones, with some not included. The table includes about 140,000 clones, 70% to 85% detected once. This chain links TRBV7-6 with TRBJ2-4; TRBD1 agrees at 10 bases. This receptor was identified in a middle-aged woman in good health and CMV-seronegative. The sample comprised PBMCs. CDR3 loop: CASSLEIPTGGENIQYF. The CDR3 DNA is TGTGCCAGCAGCTTAGAGATCCCGACAGGGGGCGAAAACATTCAGTACTTC.